The clone carrying this TCR beta chain was detected once. The data belong to a study of blood T cell repertoires in COVID-19. Study-level background: The study drew acute and convalescent COVID-19 samples from the United States, Italy and Spain. Nucleic acid was either cDNA or gDNA, and it came from T cells, B-cell-depleted T cells, or PBMCs.

Libraries were prepared by immunoSEQ multiplex PCR; TCRdb keeps only in-frame clonotypes and omits some of them. Counted here are some 150,000 clones, around four fifths occurring once; the ten biggest clones make up less than 4%. The age range of participants was 18 to 89 years, with residence in about two dozen US areas. Categorization into cohorts depended on clinical history that participants reported. The CDR3 runs 14 residues. Trimming stripped 3 bases from V and 4 bases from J, with 12 bases between. Germline CDR1 LNHDA, CDR2 SQIVND (reference sequence). The genes are TRBV19 and TRBJ1-1, with D possibly matching TRBD1 (6 bases). The TCR sequence derives from a woman between 45 and 60 years old in a cohort exposed to, infected with or recovered from COVID-19 (not recorded which). Sequencing was carried out using PBMCs or T cells enriched from blood (not recorded which). CDR3 DNA sequence: TGTGCCAGTAGTATGGCCAGGGGTGGCACTGAAGCTTTCTTT. It encodes CASSMARGGTEAFF.